These 19 T cell receptor beta chains share one sample of origin, sequenced in a study of T-cell memory formation after mild COVID-19. Each CDR3 protein is one row after TCRdb ran MiXCR on the 5' RACE reads. The profile shows 550,000 to 600,000 distinct CDR3 sequences, less than 25% of them singletons. The sample taken for sequencing was PBMCs or a T cell subset sorted from them (not recorded which). All receptors derive from an adult woman who had mild COVID-19 (a few samples of this study predate the infection). Cell type and time point are not known.

This clonotype has only a few counts. The CDR3 loop is CASSATHGAHNYGYTF. The CDR3 DNA follows: TGCGCCAGCAGCGCAACTCATGGGGCACATAACTATGGCTACACCTTC. The genes are TRBV5-1 and TRBJ1-2, with D maybe TRBD1 (5 bases). Trimming removed 4 bases from V and 1 base from J, with 17 bases in between. Per germline, CDR1 SGHRS and CDR2 YFSETQ. The CDR3 length is 16 residues.

CDR3 sequence (DNA): TGCGCCAGCAGCCAGACGACAGCCCCATTTAATGAAGCTTTCTTT. It is translated as CASSQTTAPFNEAFF. The genes are TRBV4-3 and TRBJ1-1; D is possibly TRBD1 (5 bases). This CDR3 is 15 amino acids long. The V and J ends lost 3 bases and 7 bases respectively, with 18 bases between them. CDR1 and CDR2 from the germline V gene are LGHNA and YSLEER.

This clonotype was counted at least ten times. The V call is TRBV7-2, the J call TRBJ2-3; D remains unclear. V was shortened by 6 bases and J by 2 bases, with 6 bases between the two germline ends. The CDR3 runs to 12 residues. Germline V gene data show CDR1 as SGHTA and CDR2 as FQGNSA. The CDR3 region is CASSAYTDTQYF. The CDR3, as DNA: TGTGCCAGCAGTGCTTACACAGATACGCAGTATTTT.

The CDR3 DNA is TGTGCCAGCAGCCTTTACGAGAGTGAGCAGTACTTC. Amino acid sequence: CASSLYESEQYF. The chain recombines TRBV14 with TRBJ2-7; no definite D call. This CDR3 is 12 amino acids long. V gave up 4 bases and J gave up 7 bases, with 11 bases separating them. The germline CDR1 and CDR2 sequences are SGHDN and FVKESK.

This clonotype was counted only a few times. Compared with germline, one end of the junction differs, possibly owing to a read error. The rearrangement joins TRBV7-8 to TRBJ1-2, with D unresolved. This CDR3 spans 14 amino acids. The germline gives CDR1 SGHVS, CDR2 FQNEAQ. The CDR3 DNA reads as TGTGCCACTCACCTGCAGAGCACTATGGCCGCACCGTCCTTC. It encodes CATHLQSTMAAPSF.

J is TRBJ2-7 and V is TRBV6-2 or TRBV6-3; TRBD1 matches 7 bases. Germline CDR1 MNHEY, CDR2 SVGEGT. The CDR3 is 12 amino acids. V lost 7 bases, J lost 3 bases, and 3 bases stayed unmatched. CDR3 loop: CASKAGGYEQYF. CDR3 DNA: TGTGCCAGCAAGGCAGGGGGCTACGAGCAGTACTTC.

The chain recombines TRBV7-9 with TRBJ2-2; D ambiguous. CDR1 is SEHNR and CDR2 is FQNEAQ in the germline V gene (reference sequence). Trimming took 0 bases from V and 7 from J, leaving 3 bases between them. This CDR3 spans 12 amino acids. Written as DNA, the CDR3 is TGTGCCAGCAGCTTAGCAATCGGGGAGCTGTTTTTT. It translates to CASSLAIGELFF.

CDR3 in DNA: TGCAGCGTCACTCGGGGAACGGGGTACAATGAGCAGTTCTTC. Translating it yields CSVTRGTGYNEQFF. V usage is TRBV29-1 and J usage is TRBJ2-1; TRBD2 is a possible D gene (5 bases). In germline, CDR1 is SQVTM, CDR2 ANQGSEA. The CDR3 loop spans 14 amino acids. Trimming removed 6 bases from V and 4 bases from J, with 16 bases in between.

This clonotype has a count of ten or more. The chain is built from TRBV24-1 and TRBJ2-3; D is undetermined. This CDR3 contains 13 residues. V lost 7 bases and J lost 3, with 10 bases in between. The germline V gene has CDR1 KGHDR and CDR2 SFDVKD. CDR3 sequence: CATSAAWTDTQYF. The DNA for the CDR3 is TGTGCCACCAGCGCGGCCTGGACAGATACGCAGTATTTT.

The chain combines TRBV5-1 with TRBJ2-1; a weak D match, TRBD2 (5 bases). The CDR3 has 14 amino acids. V lost 0 bases and J 8 bases, leaving 12 bases between the germline ends. In germline, CDR1 is SGHRS, CDR2 YFSETQ. The CDR3 protein is CASSLARTRDEQFF. CDR3 sequence (DNA): TGCGCCAGCAGCTTGGCCAGGACTCGCGATGAGCAGTTCTTC. Variable domain in full (rest from reference TRBV5-1 and TRBJ2-1): KAGVTQTPRYLIKTRGQQVTLSCSPISGHRSVSWYQQTPGQGLQFLFEYFSETQRNKGNFPGRFSGRQFSNSRSEMNVSTLELGDSALYLCASSLARTRDEQFFGPGTRLTVL.

The chain joins TRBV5-1 to TRBJ2-5; no definite D call. This CDR3 contains 14 residues. Trimming cost V 1 base and J 5 bases, with 12 bases left between them. CDR1 is SGHRS and CDR2 is YFSETQ in the germline V gene. The CDR3 spells CASSLTTTGETQYF. The CDR3 DNA is TGCGCCAGCAGCTTGACAACAACTGGGGAGACCCAGTACTTC.

This clonotype appeared a few times. The chain uses TRBV6-2 or TRBV6-3 and TRBJ2-1, with a tentative D call TRBD1 (6 bases). The germline gives CDR1 MNHEY, CDR2 SVGEGT. V was shortened by 6 bases and J by 0 bases, with 12 bases between the two germline ends. This CDR3 has 15 amino acids. CDR3 DNA: TGTGCCAGCAGCGGACAGAGCCGCTCCTACAATGAGCAGTTCTTC. It is translated as CASSGQSRSYNEQFF.

The genes are TRBV3-1 and TRBJ1-1; no clear D. Deletions cut 4 bases from V and 1 base from J, with 10 bases between. Germline V gene sequence: CDR1 LGHDT, CDR2 YNNKEL (reference sequence). The CDR3 loop spans 14 amino acids. The CDR3 sequence is CASSLYERNTEAFF. The CDR3 nucleotides read TGTGCCAGCAGCCTATATGAGAGGAACACTGAAGCTTTCTTT.

The rearrangement joins TRBV4-3 to TRBJ1-3, with D possibly being TRBD1 (6 bases). CDR3 length: 16 amino acids. Trimming took 0 bases from V and 1 from J, leaving 10 bases between them. Germline CDR1 reads LGHNA; CDR2 reads YSLEER. This CDR3 reads CASSQDSTGSGNTIYF. The DNA of the CDR3 is TGCGCCAGCAGCCAAGACTCCACAGGGTCTGGAAACACCATATATTTT.

The chain couples TRBV7-9 to TRBJ2-3; D gene unclear. V gave up 5 bases and J gave up 2 bases, with 20 bases separating them. Per the germline V gene, CDR1 is SEHNR and CDR2 is FQNEAQ (reference sequence). The CDR3 is 17 residues long. CDR3 sequence (DNA): TGTGCCAGCAGCCCCCCTCGGACCAGCGCCTACACAGATACGCAGTATTTT. It is translated as CASSPPRTSAYTDTQYF.

This clonotype has a handful of counts. The chain carries TRBV4-1 and TRBJ2-5; D remains ambiguous. Germline V gene lookup returns CDR1 MGHRA and CDR2 YSYEKL. The CDR3 has 14 residues. V lost 4 bases and J 5 bases, leaving 14 bases between the germline ends. CDR3 sequence (DNA): TGCGCCAGCAGCCGTCTCGTGGGCGCGGAGACCCAGTACTTC. Protein: CASSRLVGAETQYF.

This clonotype was counted only a few times. V is TRBV19 and J is TRBJ1-5, with 7 nucleotides matching TRBD1. This CDR3 has 15 residues. CDR1 LNHDA and CDR2 SQIVND come from the germline V gene (reference sequence). Germline trimming cut 3 bases from V and 6 bases from J; bases unmatched to any gene: 8. The CDR3 protein is CASSISPQGSQPQHF. DNA for the CDR3: TGTGCCAGTAGTATCTCGCCACAGGGGAGTCAGCCCCAGCATTTT. Filled out from reference TRBV19 and TRBJ1-5, the complete variable domain reads DGGITQSPKYLFRKEGQNVTLSCEQNLNHDAMYWYRQDPGQGLRLIYYSQIVNDFQKGDIAEGYSVSREKKESFPLTVTSAQKNPTAFYLCASSISPQGSQPQHFGDGTRLSIL.

The chain employs TRBV5-6 and TRBJ2-5; D tentatively fits TRBD1 or TRBD2 (7 bases each). Trimming removed 6 bases at V and 1 base at J, with 13 bases between. The CDR3 extends over 14 amino acids. Germline V gene data show CDR1 as SGHDT and CDR2 as YYEEEE. The chain's CDR3 is CASKAGQTQETQYF. The CDR3 DNA reads as TGTGCCAGCAAAGCGGGACAGACCCAAGAGACCCAGTACTTC.

The chain combines TRBV9 with TRBJ2-1; 14 nucleotides agree with TRBD2. The CDR3 consists of 16 residues. The V segment lost 4 bases and the J segment 9 bases; nucleotides outside the gene matches: 9. Looked up from germline, CDR1 is SGDLS and CDR2 is YYNGEE. The CDR3 coding sequence is TGTGCCAGCAGCCATACGACTAGCGGGGGGGCAGGTGAGCAGTTCTTC. Protein sequence: CASSHTTSGGAGEQFF.